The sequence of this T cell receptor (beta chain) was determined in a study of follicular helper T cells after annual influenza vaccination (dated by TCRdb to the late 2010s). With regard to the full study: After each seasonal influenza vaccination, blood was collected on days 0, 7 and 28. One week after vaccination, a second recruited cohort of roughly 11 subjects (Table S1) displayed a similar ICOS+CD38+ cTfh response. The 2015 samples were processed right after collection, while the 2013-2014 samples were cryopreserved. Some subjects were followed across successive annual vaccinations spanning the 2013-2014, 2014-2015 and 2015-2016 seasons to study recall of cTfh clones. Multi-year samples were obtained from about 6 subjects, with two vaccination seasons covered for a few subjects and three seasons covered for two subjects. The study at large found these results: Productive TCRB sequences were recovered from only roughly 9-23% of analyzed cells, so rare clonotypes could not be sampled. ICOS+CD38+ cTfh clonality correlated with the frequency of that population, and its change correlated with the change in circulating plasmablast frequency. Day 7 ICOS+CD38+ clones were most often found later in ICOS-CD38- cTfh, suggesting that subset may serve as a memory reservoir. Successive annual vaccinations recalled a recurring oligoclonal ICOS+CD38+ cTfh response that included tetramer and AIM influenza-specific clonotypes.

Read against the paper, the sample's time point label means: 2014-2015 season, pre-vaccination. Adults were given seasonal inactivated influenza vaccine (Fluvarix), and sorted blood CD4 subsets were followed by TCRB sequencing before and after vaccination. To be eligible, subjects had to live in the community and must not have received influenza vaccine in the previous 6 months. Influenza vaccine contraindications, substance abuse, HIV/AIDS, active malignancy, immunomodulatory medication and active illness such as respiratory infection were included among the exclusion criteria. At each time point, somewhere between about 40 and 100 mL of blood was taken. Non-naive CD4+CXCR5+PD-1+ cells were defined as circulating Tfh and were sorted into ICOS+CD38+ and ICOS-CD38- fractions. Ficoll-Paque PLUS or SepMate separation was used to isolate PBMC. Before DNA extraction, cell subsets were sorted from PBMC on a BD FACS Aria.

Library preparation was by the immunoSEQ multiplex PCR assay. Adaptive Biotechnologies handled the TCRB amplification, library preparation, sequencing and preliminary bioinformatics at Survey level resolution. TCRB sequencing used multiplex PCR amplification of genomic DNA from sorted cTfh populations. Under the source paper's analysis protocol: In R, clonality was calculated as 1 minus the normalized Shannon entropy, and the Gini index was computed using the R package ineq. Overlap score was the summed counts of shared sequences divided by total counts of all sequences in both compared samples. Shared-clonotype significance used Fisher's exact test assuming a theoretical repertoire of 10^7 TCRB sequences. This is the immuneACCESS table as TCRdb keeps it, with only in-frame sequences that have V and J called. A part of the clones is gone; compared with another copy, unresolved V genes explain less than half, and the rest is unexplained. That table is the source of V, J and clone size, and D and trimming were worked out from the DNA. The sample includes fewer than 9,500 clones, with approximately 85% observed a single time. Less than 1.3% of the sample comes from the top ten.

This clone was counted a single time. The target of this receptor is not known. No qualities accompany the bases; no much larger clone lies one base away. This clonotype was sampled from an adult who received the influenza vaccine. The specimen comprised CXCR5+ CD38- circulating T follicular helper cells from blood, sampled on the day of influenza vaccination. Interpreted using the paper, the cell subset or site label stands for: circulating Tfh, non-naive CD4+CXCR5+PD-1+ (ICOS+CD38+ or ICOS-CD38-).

CDR3 region: CASSLEIRDTQYF. The nucleotides are TGTGCCAGCAGCTTAGAAATAAGGGATACGCAGTATTTT. The chain is made from TRBV7-2 and TRBJ2-3, with no reliable assignment of the D segment. Taken from cysteine to phenylalanine, the CDR3 has 13 residues. Only CDR3 DNA remains: 39 bases, in frame from the first base. CDR1 and CDR2 are drawn from the germline V gene: SGHTA, FQGNSA. Trimming takes 1 base from V and 6 bases from J, and the germline ends sit 8 bases apart. With the portions outside the CDR3 filled from the reference TRBV7-2 and TRBJ2-3 genes, the complete variable region becomes GAGVSQSPSNKVTEKGKDVELRCDPISGHTALYWYRQSLGQGLEFLIYFQGNSAPDKSGLPSDRFSAERTGGSVSTLTIQRTQQEDSAVYLCASSLEIRDTQYFGPGTRLTVL.